Detailed here is one TCR beta chain. Antigen unknown. Trimming took 3 bases from V and 4 from J, leaving 13 bases between them. Per germline, CDR1 SGHTA and CDR2 FQGNSA. CDR3 length: 15 amino acids. This record comes from a study of T-cell memory formation after mild COVID-19. Overall study findings and caveats: Clones that shrank (day 15 to 85) were balanced CD4/CD8, whereas later expanders leaned CD4+. In pre-infection memory, a portion of responding clones appeared, which suggested that cross-reactive memory joined. The study found contracting CD4+ clones mainly in CM and EM and contracting CD8+ clones in EMRA.

One entry per CDR3 protein results from TCRdb running MiXCR on the 5' RACE reads. The table shows 300,000 to 350,000 distinct CDR3 sequences, with roughly a fifth occurring only once. This sequence joins TRBV7-2 and TRBJ1-5; D is perhaps TRBD1 (6 bases). The sequenced sample was PBMCs or a T cell subset sorted from them (not recorded which). This clonotype was sampled from a man aged 18 to 30 who had mild COVID-19 (a few samples of this study predate the infection). Cell type and time point are not known. In DNA, the CDR3 is TGTGCCAGCAGCTTTTATGGACAGACTAATCAGCCCCAGCATTTT. The encoded protein is CASSFYGQTNQPQHF.